This TCR beta chain was retrieved from a study of lymphopenia after photon versus proton radiotherapy. Findings of the study overall: Oligoclonal CD8+ Temra expansion after nadir drove photon patients' diversity drop. In patients who died, overall survival fell as post-nadir TCR diversity dropped more.

For this clone: The antigen is not known.

Here immunoSEQ multiplex PCR was the method, and the copy in TCRdb shows in-frame clones only, minus some. The repertoire holds more than 20,000 clones, with 75% to 90% as singletons. This receptor was obtained from a man aged 55-75 years with pancreatic cancer. Material: peripheral blood, obtained from a patient treated with photon-based radiotherapy.

CDR3 coding DNA: TGTGCCAGCAGACCAACAGGTGGCACCGGGGAGCTGTTTTTT. It is translated as CASRPTGGTGELFF. V gene TRBV7-9 combines with J gene TRBJ2-2, with D maybe TRBD1 (5 bases). The CDR3 extends over 14 amino acids. Per the germline V gene, CDR1 is SEHNR and CDR2 is FQNEAQ (reference sequence). Trimming cost V 6 bases and J 4 bases, with 12 bases left between them.